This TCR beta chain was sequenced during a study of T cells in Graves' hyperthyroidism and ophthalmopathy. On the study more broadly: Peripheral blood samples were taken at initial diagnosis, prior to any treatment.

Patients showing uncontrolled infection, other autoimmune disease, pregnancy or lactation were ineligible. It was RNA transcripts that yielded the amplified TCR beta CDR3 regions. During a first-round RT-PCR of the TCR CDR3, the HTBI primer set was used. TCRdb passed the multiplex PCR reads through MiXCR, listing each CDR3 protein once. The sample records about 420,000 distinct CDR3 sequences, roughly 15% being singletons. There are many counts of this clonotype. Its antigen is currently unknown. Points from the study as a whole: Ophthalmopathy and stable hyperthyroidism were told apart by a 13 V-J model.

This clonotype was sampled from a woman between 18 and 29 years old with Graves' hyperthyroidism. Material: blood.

CDR3 sequence: CASSLVSSTDTQYF. The CDR3 DNA reads TGTGCCAGCAGTTTAGTGTCTAGCACAGATACGCAGTATTTT. The chain is built from TRBV12-3 or TRBV12-4 and TRBJ2-3, with D uncertain. V lost 1 base and J lost 0, with 5 bases in between. The CDR3 length is 14 residues.